Listed here is a single TCR beta chain. This sample stems from a study of blood T cell repertoires in COVID-19. Study details: Sources were T cells, B-cell-depleted T cells, or PBMCs; the material itself was cDNA or gDNA.

From germline, CDR1 is LNHDA and CDR2 SQIVND (reference sequence). The length of the CDR3 is 16 residues. V shed 6 bases and J 4 bases; nucleotides not matched to a gene: 13. Authors' analysis steps: For nucleated cells, counts were estimated from reference gene primer amplification. TCRdb's copy holds only in-frame clones and misses some; the assay was immunoSEQ multiplex PCR. V and J calls and clone size are those listed in that table; D and trimming were worked out from the DNA. The sample lists over 150,000 clones, approximately 88% seen once, with over 12% in the top ten. The sample was peripheral blood. The TCR originated in a young man with active or convalescent COVID-19. The V call is TRBV19, the J call TRBJ1-1; TRBD1 matches at 8 bases. The CDR3 is CASSVTTGGLGTEAFF. CDR3 DNA sequence: TGTGCCAGTAGCGTTACTACAGGGGGATTGGGCACTGAAGCTTTCTTT. Full variable domain (remainder filled in from reference TRBV19 and TRBJ1-1): DGGITQSPKYLFRKEGQNVTLSCEQNLNHDAMYWYRQDPGQGLRLIYYSQIVNDFQKGDIAEGYSVSREKKESFPLTVTSAQKNPTAFYLCASSVTTGGLGTEAFFGQGTRLTVV.